This T cell receptor beta chain was documented in a study of shared clonotypes between healthy human individuals. Findings and limits, study-wide: Memory subsets generally showed smaller estimated richness than naive subsets did. Naive CD4 clonotypes were shared across a few donors at roughly 5%. Generation probabilities of non-shared clonotypes were lower (relative to those shared by all four donors).

From germline, CDR1 is SQVTM and CDR2 ANQGSEA. CDR3 length equals 14 residues. The V and J ends lost 3 bases and 0 bases respectively, with 6 bases between them. CCR7-negative CD45RA+ TemRA cells were pooled with CD45RO+ cells for CD8 memory. Sequencing was performed with immunoSEQ multiplex PCR; in TCRdb, only in-frame clones are kept and a portion is missing. In the table there are approximately 100,000 clones, roughly 70% of which are singletons. Regarding this clone: Its antigen remains unidentified.

This receptor was obtained from a woman in her 30s in good health. The sample was memory CD8+ T cells sorted from blood. Documented subset: CD45RO+ cells pooled with CCR7-negative TemRA cells. The chain recombines TRBV29-1 with TRBJ2-6; no reliable D call. The CDR3 bases are TGCAGCGTTGACGATGGCTCTGGGGCCAACGTCCTGACTTTC. Residues: CSVDDGSGANVLTF.